Sequencing of this T cell receptor (beta chain) was carried out in a study of blood T cells in healthy people across ages. Primed by a sample-barcoded 5' primer and a J-beta primer mix, a second PCR proceeded for 7 to 11 cycles. The yield of each sample was at least 3 million CDR3-containing paired-end reads. A single record per CDR3 protein comes from TCRdb applying MiXCR to the 5' RACE reads. The repertoire holds about 970,000 distinct CDR3 sequences, with just over 50% as singletons. This CDR3 is 14 amino acids long. Germline-derived CDR1 and CDR2 are SGDLS and YYNGEE. V was shortened by 0 bases and J by 8 bases, with 12 bases between the two germline ends.

This clonotype was obtained from a woman aged 60-75 years in good health. The sample comprised blood. This chain links TRBV9 with TRBJ2-1; D tentatively fits TRBD1 or TRBD2 (5 bases each). CDR3 DNA: TGTGCCAGCAGCGTAGTAGGGGAGAGCGATGAGCAGTTCTTC. Encoded protein: CASSVVGESDEQFF.